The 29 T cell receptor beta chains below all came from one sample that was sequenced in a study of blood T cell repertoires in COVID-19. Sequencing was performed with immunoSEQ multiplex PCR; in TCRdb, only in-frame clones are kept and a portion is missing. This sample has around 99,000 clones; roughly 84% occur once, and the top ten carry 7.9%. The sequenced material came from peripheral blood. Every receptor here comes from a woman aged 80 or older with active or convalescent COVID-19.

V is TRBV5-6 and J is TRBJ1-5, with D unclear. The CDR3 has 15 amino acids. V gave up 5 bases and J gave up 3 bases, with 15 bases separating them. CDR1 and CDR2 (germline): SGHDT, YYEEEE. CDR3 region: CASRLRGMPNQPQHF. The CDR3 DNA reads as TGTGCCAGCAGGCTACGAGGAATGCCCAATCAGCCCCAGCATTTT.

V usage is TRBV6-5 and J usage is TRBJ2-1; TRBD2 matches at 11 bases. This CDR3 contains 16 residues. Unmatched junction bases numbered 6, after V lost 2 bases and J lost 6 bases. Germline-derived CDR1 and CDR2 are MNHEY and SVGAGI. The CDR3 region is CASSYMGLADSNEQFF. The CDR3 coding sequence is TGTGCCAGCAGTTACATGGGACTAGCGGACTCCAATGAGCAGTTCTTC.

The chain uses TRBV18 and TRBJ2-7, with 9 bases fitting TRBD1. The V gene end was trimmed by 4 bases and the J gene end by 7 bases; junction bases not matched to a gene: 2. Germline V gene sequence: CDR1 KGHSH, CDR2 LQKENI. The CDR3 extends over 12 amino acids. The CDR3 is CASSRDRVEQYF. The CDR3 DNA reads TGTGCCAGCTCACGGGACAGGGTTGAGCAGTACTTC.

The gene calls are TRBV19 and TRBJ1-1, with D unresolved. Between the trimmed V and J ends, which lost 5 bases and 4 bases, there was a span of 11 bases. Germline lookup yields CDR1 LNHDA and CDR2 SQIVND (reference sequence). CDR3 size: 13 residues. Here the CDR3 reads CASSFGLFTEAFF. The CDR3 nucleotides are TGTGCCAGTAGTTTTGGGCTGTTCACTGAAGCTTTCTTT.

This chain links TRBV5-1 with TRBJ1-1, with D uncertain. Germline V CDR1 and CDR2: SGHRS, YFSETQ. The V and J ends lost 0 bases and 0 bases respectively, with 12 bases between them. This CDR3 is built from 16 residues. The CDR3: CASSLARGRVNTEAFF. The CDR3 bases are TGCGCCAGCAGCTTGGCCCGGGGAAGGGTGAACACTGAAGCTTTCTTT.

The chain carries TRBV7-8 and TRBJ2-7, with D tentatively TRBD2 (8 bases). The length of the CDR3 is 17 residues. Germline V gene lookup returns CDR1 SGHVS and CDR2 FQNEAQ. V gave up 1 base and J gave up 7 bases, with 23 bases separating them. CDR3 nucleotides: TGTGCCAGCAGCTTAGTTAGCGGGACAGCGAGTTCGGGTGAGCAGTACTTC. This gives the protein CASSLVSGTASSGEQYF.

This chain's CDR3 is CASSQGPGPPYEQYF. Written as DNA, the CDR3 is TGTGCCAGCAGCCAAGGACCAGGGCCTCCCTACGAGCAGTACTTC. This chain connects TRBV3-1 (or the pseudogene TRBV3-2) to TRBJ2-7, with a tentative D call TRBD1 (5 bases). V was shortened by 1 base and J by 2 bases, with 12 bases between the two germline ends. The CDR3 extends over 15 amino acids. CDR1 is LGHDT, CDR2 YNNKEL, per germline (reference sequence).

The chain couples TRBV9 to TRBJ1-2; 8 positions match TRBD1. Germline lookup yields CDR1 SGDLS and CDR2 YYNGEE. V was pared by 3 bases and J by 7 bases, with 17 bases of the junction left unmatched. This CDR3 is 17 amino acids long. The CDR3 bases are TGTGCCAGCAGCGCCGCAGGCCACGGACAGGGAGGGGGTGGCTACACCTTC. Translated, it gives CASSAAGHGQGGGGYTF.

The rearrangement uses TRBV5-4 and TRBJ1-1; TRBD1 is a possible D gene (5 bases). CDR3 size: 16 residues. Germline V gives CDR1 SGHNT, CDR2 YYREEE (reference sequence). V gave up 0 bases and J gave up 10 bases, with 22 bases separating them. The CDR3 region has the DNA TGTGCCAGCAGCTTGGCCCAGGGTCTAATTGTTGGCGGAGCTTTCTTT. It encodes CASSLAQGLIVGGAFF.

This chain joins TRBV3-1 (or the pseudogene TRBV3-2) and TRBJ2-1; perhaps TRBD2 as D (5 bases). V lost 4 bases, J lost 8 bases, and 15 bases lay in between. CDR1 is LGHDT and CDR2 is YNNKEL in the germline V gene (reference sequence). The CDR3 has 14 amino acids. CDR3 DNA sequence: TGTGCCAGCAGCCTAGGAGCGGAGAGGTATGAGCAGTTCTTC. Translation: CASSLGAERYEQFF.

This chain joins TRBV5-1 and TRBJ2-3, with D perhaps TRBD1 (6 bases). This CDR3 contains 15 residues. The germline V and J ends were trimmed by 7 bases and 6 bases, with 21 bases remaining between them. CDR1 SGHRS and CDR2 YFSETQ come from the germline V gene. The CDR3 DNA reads TGCGCCAGCGTAAAGGACAGTCCACGGTTGGATACGCAGTATTTT. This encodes CASVKDSPRLDTQYF.

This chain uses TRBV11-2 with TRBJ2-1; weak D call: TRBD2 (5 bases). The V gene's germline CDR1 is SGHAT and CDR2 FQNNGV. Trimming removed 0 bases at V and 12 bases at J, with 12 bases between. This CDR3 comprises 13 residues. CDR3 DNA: TGTGCCAGCAGCTTAGAGAGACGGGGTGGGCAGTTCTTC. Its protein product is CASSLERRGGQFF.

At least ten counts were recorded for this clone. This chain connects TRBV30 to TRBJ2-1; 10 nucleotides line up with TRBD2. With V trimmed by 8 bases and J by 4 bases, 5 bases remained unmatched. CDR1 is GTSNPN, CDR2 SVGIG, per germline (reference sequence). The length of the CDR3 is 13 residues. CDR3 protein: CAREREGYNEQFF. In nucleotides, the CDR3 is TGTGCCCGGGAGCGGGAGGGGTACAATGAGCAGTTCTTC.

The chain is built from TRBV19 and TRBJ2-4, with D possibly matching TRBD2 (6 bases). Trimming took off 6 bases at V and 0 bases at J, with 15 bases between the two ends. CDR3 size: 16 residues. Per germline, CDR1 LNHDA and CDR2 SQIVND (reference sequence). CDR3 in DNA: TGTGCCAGTAGCATCGGACTACAGATAGCCAAAAACATTCAGTACTTC. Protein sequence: CASSIGLQIAKNIQYF.

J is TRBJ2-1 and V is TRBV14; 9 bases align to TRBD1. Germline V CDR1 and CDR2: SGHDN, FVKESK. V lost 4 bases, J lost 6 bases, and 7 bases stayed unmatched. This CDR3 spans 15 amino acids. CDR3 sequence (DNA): TGTGCCAGCAGCCCCGGGACAGGGATTTTCAATGAGCAGTTCTTC. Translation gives CASSPGTGIFNEQFF.

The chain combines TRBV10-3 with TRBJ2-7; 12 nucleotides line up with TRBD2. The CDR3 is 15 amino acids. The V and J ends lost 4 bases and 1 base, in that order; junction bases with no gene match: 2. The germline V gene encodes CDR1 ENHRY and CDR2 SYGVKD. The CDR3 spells CAISASGRASYEQYF. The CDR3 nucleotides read TGTGCCATCAGTGCTAGCGGGAGGGCTTCCTACGAGCAGTACTTC.

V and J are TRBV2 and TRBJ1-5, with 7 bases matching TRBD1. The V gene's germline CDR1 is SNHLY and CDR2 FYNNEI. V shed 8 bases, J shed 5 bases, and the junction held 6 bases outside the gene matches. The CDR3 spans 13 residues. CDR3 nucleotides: TGTGCCAGCTTGGTAGGACAGGATCAGCCCCAGCATTTT. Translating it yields CASLVGQDQPQHF.

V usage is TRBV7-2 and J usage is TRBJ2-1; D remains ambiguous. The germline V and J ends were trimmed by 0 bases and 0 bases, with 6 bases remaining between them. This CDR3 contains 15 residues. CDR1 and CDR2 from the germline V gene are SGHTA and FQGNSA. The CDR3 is CASSLAVSSYNEQFF. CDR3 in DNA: TGTGCCAGCAGCTTAGCGGTGAGCTCCTACAATGAGCAGTTCTTC.

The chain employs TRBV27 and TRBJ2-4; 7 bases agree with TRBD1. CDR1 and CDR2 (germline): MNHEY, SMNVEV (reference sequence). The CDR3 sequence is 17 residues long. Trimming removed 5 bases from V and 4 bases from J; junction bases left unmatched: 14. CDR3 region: CASSLRQGAFIKNIQYF. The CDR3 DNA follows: TGTGCCAGCAGTCTCCGACAGGGAGCCTTCATTAAAAACATTCAGTACTTC.

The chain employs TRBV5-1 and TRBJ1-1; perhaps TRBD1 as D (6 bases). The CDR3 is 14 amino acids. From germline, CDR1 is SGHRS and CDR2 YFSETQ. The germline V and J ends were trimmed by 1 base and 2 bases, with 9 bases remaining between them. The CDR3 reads CASSLMDRNTEAFF. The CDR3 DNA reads TGCGCCAGCAGCTTGATGGACAGAAACACTGAAGCTTTCTTT.

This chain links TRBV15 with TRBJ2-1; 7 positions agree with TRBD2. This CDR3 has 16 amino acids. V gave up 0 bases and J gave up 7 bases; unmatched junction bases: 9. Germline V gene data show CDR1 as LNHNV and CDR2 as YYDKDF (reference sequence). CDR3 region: CATSREGGVRRNEQFF. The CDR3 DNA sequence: TGTGCCACCAGCAGAGAGGGGGGGGTGCGAAGGAATGAGCAGTTCTTC.

The CDR3 DNA reads as TGCGCCAGCCGAGGCCCTGCTCTCGAAAAACTGTTTTTT. Its protein product is CASRGPALEKLFF. The chain joins TRBV5-1 to TRBJ1-4; no clear D. The CDR3 spans 13 residues. V was shortened by 7 bases and J by 8 bases, with 15 bases between the two germline ends. Germline loops: CDR1 SGHRS, CDR2 YFSETQ.

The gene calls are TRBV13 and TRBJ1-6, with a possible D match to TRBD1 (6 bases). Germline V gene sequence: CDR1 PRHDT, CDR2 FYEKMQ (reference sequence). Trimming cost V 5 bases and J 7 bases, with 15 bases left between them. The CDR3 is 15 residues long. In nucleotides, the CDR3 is TGTGCCAGCAGCCTCGGACAGACGTACAATTCACCCCTCCACTTT. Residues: CASSLGQTYNSPLHF.

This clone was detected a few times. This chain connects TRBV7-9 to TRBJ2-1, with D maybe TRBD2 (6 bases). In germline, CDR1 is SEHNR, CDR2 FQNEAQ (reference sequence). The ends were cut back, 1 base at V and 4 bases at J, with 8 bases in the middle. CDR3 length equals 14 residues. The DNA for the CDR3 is TGTGCCAGCAGCTTAGTCGGGAGTTACAATGAGCAGTTCTTC. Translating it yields CASSLVGSYNEQFF.

The CDR3 sequence is CASRGPGSDEKLFF. The CDR3 region has the DNA TGTGCCAGCAGGGGCCCGGGGAGCGATGAAAAACTGTTTTTT. This chain links TRBV28 with TRBJ1-4; D gene ambiguous. This CDR3 has 14 residues. The ends were cut back, 6 bases at V and 6 bases at J, with 14 bases in the middle. Germline CDR1 MDHEN, CDR2 SYDVKM.

The CDR3 reads CASSQMDRGDTQYF. CDR3 coding DNA: TGCGCCAGCAGCCAAATGGACAGGGGAGATACGCAGTATTTT. This chain connects TRBV4-1 to TRBJ2-3, with TRBD1 matching over 9 bases. The CDR3 consists of 14 residues. Trimming took 2 bases from V and 5 from J; bases not matched to a gene: 2. Per germline, CDR1 MGHRA and CDR2 YSYEKL.

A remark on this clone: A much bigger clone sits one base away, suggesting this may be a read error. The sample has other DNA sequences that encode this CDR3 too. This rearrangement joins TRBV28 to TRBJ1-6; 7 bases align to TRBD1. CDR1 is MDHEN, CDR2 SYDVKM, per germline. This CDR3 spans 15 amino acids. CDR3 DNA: TGTGCTACAGGACAGGCGAGCTCCTATAATTCACCCCTCCACTTT. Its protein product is CATGQASSYNSPLHF. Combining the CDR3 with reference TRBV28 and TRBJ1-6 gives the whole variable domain DVKVTQSSRYLVKRTGEKVFLECVQDMDHENMFWYRQDPGLGLRLIYFSYDVKMKEKGDIPEGYSVSREKKERFSLILESASTNQTSMYLCATGQASSYNSPLHFGNGTRLTVT.

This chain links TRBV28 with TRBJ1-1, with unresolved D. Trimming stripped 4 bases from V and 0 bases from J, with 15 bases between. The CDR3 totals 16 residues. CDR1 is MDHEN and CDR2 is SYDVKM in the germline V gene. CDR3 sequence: CASSSINQVMNTEAFF. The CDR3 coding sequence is TGTGCCAGCAGTTCGATCAACCAGGTCATGAACACTGAAGCTTTCTTT.

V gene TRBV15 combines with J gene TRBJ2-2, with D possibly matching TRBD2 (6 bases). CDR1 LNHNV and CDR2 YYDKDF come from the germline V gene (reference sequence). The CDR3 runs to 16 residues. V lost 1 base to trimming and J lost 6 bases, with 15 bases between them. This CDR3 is CATSRAGGSVAGELFF. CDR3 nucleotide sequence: TGTGCCACCAGCAGAGCCGGGGGAAGCGTCGCCGGGGAGCTGTTTTTT.